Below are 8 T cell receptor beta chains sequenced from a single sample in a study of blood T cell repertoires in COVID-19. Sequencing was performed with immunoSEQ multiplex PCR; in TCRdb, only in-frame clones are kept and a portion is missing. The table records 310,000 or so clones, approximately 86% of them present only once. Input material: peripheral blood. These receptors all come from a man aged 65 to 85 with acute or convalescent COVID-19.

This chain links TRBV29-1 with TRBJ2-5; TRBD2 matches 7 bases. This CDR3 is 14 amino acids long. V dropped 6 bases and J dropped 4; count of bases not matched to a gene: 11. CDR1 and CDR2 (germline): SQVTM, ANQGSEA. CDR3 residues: CSVGGVAAGETQYF. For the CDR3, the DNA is TGCAGCGTGGGGGGGGTAGCGGCCGGAGAGACCCAGTACTTC.

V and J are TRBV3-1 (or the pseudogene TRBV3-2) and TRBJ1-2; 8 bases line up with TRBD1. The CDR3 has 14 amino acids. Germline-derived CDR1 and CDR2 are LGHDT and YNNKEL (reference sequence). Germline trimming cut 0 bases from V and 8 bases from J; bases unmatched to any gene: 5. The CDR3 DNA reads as TGTGCCAGCAGCCAAGAGTGGCAGGGGGCCGGCTACACCTTC. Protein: CASSQEWQGAGYTF.

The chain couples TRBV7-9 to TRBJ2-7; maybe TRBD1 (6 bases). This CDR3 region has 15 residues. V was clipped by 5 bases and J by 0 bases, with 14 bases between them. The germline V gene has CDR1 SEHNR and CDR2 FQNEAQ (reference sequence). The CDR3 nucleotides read TGTGCCAGCAGCACGGACAGCTACTACTCCTACGAGCAGTACTTC. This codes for CASSTDSYYSYEQYF.

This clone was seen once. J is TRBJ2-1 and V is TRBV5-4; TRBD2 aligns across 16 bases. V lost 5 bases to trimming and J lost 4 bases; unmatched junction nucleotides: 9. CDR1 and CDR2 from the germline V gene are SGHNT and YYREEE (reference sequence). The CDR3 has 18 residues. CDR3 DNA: TGTGCCAGCAGATACGGGACTAGCGGGAGGGCCAATTACAATGAGCAGTTCTTC. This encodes CASRYGTSGRANYNEQFF.

The CDR3 loop reads CASSDLGVALGDTQYF. The CDR3, as DNA: TGCGCCAGCAGCGATCTCGGGGTGGCCCTGGGAGATACGCAGTATTTT. V and J are TRBV5-1 and TRBJ2-3; D possibly corresponds to TRBD2 (5 bases). Germline V gene sequence: CDR1 SGHRS, CDR2 YFSETQ. This CDR3 is built from 16 residues. V gave up 4 bases and J gave up 5 bases, with 20 bases separating them.

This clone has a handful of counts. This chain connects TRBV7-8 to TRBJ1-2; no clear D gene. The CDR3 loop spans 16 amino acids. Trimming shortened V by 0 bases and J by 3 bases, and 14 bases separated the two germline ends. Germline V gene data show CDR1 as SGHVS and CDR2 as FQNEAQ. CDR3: CASSLARRIGDYGYTF. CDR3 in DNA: TGTGCCAGCAGCTTAGCGCGCAGAATTGGAGACTATGGCTACACCTTC.

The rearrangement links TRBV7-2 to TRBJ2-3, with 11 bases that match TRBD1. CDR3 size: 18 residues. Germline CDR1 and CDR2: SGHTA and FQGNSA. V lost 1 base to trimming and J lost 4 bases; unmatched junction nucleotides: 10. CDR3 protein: CASSLETPGQGVADTQYF. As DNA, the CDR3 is TGTGCCAGCAGCTTAGAGACCCCGGGACAGGGGGTGGCAGATACGCAGTATTTT. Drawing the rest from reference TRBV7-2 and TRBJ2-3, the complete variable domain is GAGVSQSPSNKVTEKGKDVELRCDPISGHTALYWYRQSLGQGLEFLIYFQGNSAPDKSGLPSDRFSAERTGGSVSTLTIQRTQQEDSAVYLCASSLETPGQGVADTQYFGPGTRLTVL.

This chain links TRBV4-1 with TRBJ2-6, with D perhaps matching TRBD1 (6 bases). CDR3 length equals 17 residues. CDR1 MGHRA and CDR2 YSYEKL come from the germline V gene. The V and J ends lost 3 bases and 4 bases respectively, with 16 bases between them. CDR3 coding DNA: TGCGCCAGCAGCCACATATCCAGGGGTGACGGGGCCAACGTCCTGACTTTC. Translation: CASSHISRGDGANVLTF.